The entry that follows covers one TCR beta chain sequence. Its specificity is not known. This record comes from a study of T-cell memory formation after mild COVID-19. Study results and caveats: CM and EM subsets held most contracting CD4+ clones; EMRA held CD8+ ones.

V gave up 5 bases and J gave up 5 bases, with 15 bases separating them. The CDR3 runs 13 residues. CDR1 and CDR2 (germline): DFQATT, SNEGSKA (reference sequence). Using its own MiXCR run on the 5' RACE reads, TCRdb lists one record per CDR3 protein. The table includes hundreds of thousands of distinct CDR3 sequences, approximately 23% detected once. The material sequenced was PBMCs or a T cell subset sorted from them (not recorded which). The TCR comes from an adult woman who had mild COVID-19 (a few samples of this study predate the infection). Cell type and time point are not known. The genes are TRBV20-1 and TRBJ2-5; D gene ambiguous. CDR3 nucleotides: TGCAGTGCTCCGCCGGAACCGTTGGAGACCCAGTACTTC. Translating it yields CSAPPEPLETQYF.